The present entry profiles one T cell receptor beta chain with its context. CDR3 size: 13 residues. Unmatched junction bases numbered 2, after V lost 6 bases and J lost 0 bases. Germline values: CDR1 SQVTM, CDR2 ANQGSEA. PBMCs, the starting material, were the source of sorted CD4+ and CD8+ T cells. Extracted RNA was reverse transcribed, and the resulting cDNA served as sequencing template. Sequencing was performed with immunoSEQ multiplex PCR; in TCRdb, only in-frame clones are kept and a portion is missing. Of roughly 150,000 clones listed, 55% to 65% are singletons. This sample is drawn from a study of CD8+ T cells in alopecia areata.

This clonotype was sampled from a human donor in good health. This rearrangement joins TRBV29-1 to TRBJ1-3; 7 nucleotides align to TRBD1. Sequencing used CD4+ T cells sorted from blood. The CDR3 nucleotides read TGCAGCGTCGGACAGGCCTCTGGAAACACCATATATTTT. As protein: CSVGQASGNTIYF.